Described below is a single T cell receptor (beta chain) sequence and its context. Sequencing was performed with immunoSEQ multiplex PCR; in TCRdb, only in-frame clones are kept and a portion is missing. This sample has 190,000 or so clones, with around 81% found just once. The sample belongs to a study of cytomegalovirus exposure and HLA in healthy donors. This CDR3 is 15 amino acids long. The V end lost 6 bases, the J end lost 7 bases, and 19 bases lay between the germline ends. Germline assignment: CDR1 SGHVS and CDR2 FQNEAQ. The V gene is TRBV7-8, the J gene TRBJ2-1, with D uncertain. The receptor was derived from a woman aged 18-30 years in good health and CMV-seropositive. The specimen was PBMCs. The CDR3 loop reads CASRTAGSPSNEQFF. The CDR3 nucleotides read TGTGCCAGCAGGACGGCAGGATCCCCCTCAAATGAGCAGTTCTTC. The entire variable domain, with the rest obtained from reference TRBV7-8 and TRBJ2-1, is as follows: GAGVSQSPRYKVAKRGQDVALRCDPISGHVSLFWYQQALGQGPEFLTYFQNEAQLDKSGLPSDRFFAERPEGSVSTLKIQRTQQEDSAVYLCASRTAGSPSNEQFFGPGTRLTVL.